This T cell receptor (beta chain) was recovered during a study of cytomegalovirus exposure and HLA in healthy donors. On this clone: The antigen is unknown.

Study-wide results and limits: It was only CMV serostatus that was available as immune exposure information. There were some V segments, including TRBV6-2 and TRBV6-3, excluded as indistinguishable. According to a later analysis, donors in an Asian-associated ancestry cluster reportedly had fewer N-insertions than the approximately 620-donor mean.

The PCR was carried out with 60 Vbeta primers and 13 Jbeta primers. TCRdb keeps only in-frame clones here, not all; method: immunoSEQ multiplex PCR. The sample has 95,000 to 110,000 clones; 65% to 85% are singletons. Losses at the gene ends were 4 bases for V and 2 bases for J; bases not matched to a gene: 4. The CDR3 extends over 15 amino acids. Germline loops: CDR1 KGHSH, CDR2 LQKENI. The V and J genes are TRBV18 and TRBJ2-1; 8 bases fit TRBD1. The receptor was isolated from a man younger than 35 in good health and CMV-seronegative. Sequenced material: PBMCs. The CDR3 region has the DNA TGTGCCAGCTCACGCGACAGGGGAACCTACAATGAGCAGTTCTTC. Translated, it gives CASSRDRGTYNEQFF. The full variable domain, completed using reference TRBV18 and TRBJ2-1, is NAGVMQNPRHLVRRRGQEARLRCSPMKGHSHVYWYRQLPEEGLKFMVYLQKENIIDESGMPKERFSAEFPKEGPSILRIQQVVRGDSAAYFCASSRDRGTYNEQFFGPGTRLTVL.